This TCR beta chain comes out of a study of blood T cells in healthy people across ages. General observations from the study: Long-lived donors carried more naive CD4+ cells and greater diversity than aged donors.

Notes on this clonotype: Antigen specificity is unknown. A much bigger clone sits one base away, suggesting this may be a read error.

A J-beta primer mix and a sample-barcoded 5' primer were used in a second PCR of about 6 to 12 cycles. Each of the cDNA molecules was tagged by a template-switch adaptor with 12 random nucleotides. TCRdb called the 5' RACE reads again in MiXCR, with one record for every CDR3 protein. Of 1.5 million to 2 million distinct CDR3 sequences in the sample, roughly 49% were seen once. This CDR3 comprises 13 residues. Germline CDR1 SQVTM, CDR2 ANQGSEA. With 6 bases removed from V and 4 bases from J, the gap between germline ends came to 15 bases. The sequencing input was blood. The chain has TRBV29-1 and TRBJ2-5, with unresolved D. The receptor comes from a woman aged 40-49 years in good health. In DNA, the CDR3 is TGCAGCGTGGCCCCGCAAGGGATAGAGACCCAGTACTTC. Translating it yields CSVAPQGIETQYF.